These T cell receptor beta chains were read from a single sample in a study of shared clonotypes between healthy human individuals. Libraries were prepared by immunoSEQ multiplex PCR; TCRdb keeps only in-frame clonotypes and omits some of them. The data hold 1.5 million to 2.5 million clones, with about 95% observed a single time. The sequenced material came from naive CD8+ T cells sorted from blood. The source is a man aged 18 to 30 in good health. CDR3s include the opening cysteine and the closing phenylalanine or tryptophan. The order of the fields is V gene, CDR3 protein.

V: TRBV7-6
CDR3: CASSLESGQNEQFF

V: TRBV14
CDR3: CASSQEFGRLGPEAFF

V: TRBV10-1
CDR3: CASSESTLGGNTEAFF

V: TRBV11-2
CDR3: CASSFNGGQDTQYF

V: TRBV9
CDR3: CASGGGSDTEAFF

V: TRBV5-1
CDR3: CASSLEGGIHEQYF

V: TRBV5-5
CDR3: CASEGNYEQYF

V: TRBV7-9
CDR3: CASSMPITGPNEKLFF

V: TRBV11-2
CDR3: CASSLEGRSSYEQYF

V: TRBV9
CDR3: CASSTGQVLQETQYF

V: TRBV7-9
CDR3: CASSSGGTEAFF

V: TRBV19
CDR3: CASSMGPDTQYF

V: TRBV13
CDR3: CASSFRVGGDTQYF

V: TRBV7-6
CDR3: CASSQNPVAATNEKLFF

V: TRBV6-1
CDR3: CASSDGQGGNNSPLHF

V: TRBV4-2
CDR3: CASSPLGEGPEAFF

V: TRBV13
CDR3: CASSARQNSYEQYF

V: TRBV6-5
CDR3: CASKINRGSEQYF

V: TRBV27
CDR3: CASSFTGTGPYEQYF

V: TRBV7-6
CDR3: CASSPRLQGLGSNEQFF

V: TRBV4-1
CDR3: CASSQDRKQALPSSSYEQYF

V: TRBV11-2
CDR3: CASSPGLQYEQYF

V: TRBV2
CDR3: CASSGGTANTEAFF

V: TRBV27
CDR3: CASSSTGTQDYEQYF

V: TRBV30
CDR3: CAWGDSTGELFF

V: TRBV4-3
CDR3: CASSPRLAGAYEQYF

V: TRBV19
CDR3: CASRPGEGLAEAFF

V: TRBV4-1
CDR3: CASSAKGGSSYEQYF

V: TRBV5-6
CDR3: CASSLDSPDTEAFF

V: TRBV4-3
CDR3: CASSRVQGVETQYF

V: TRBV28
CDR3: CASGGLETQYF